This T cell receptor (beta chain) was profiled in a study of T cells in Graves' hyperthyroidism and ophthalmopathy. RNA transcripts yielded amplified TCR beta CDR3 regions. The HTBI primer set served for first-round RT-PCR of the TCR CDR3. TCRdb re-analysed the multiplex PCR reads in MiXCR, keeping a single row per CDR3 protein. The sample lists roughly 840,000 distinct CDR3 sequences, about 38% occurring once. The germline V and J ends were trimmed by 0 bases and 4 bases, with 11 bases remaining between them. The CDR3 is 14 residues long. Germline CDR1 is SGHKS and CDR2 is YYEKEE (reference sequence).

Sample: blood. The chain employs TRBV5-5 and TRBJ2-7, with D unclear. This receptor was identified in a man aged 18 to 30 with Graves' hyperthyroidism. This chain's CDR3 is CASSLGPGHYEQYF. The CDR3 DNA is TGTGCCAGCAGCTTGGGACCAGGCCATTACGAGCAGTACTTC.